This TCR beta chain was documented in a study of blood T cells in healthy people across ages. Germline CDR1 MDHEN, CDR2 SYDVKM. The CDR3 has 14 amino acids. Between the trimmed V and J ends, which lost 2 bases and 8 bases, there was a span of 14 bases. The authors ran a second PCR of 7 to 11 cycles using a sample-barcoded 5' primer and a J-beta primer mix. In TCRdb, the 5' RACE reads were re-called with MiXCR into one record per CDR3 protein. The sample lists hundreds of thousands of distinct CDR3 sequences, about 42% seen once, with roughly 20% in the top ten. This sequence originates from a woman between 55 and 75 years old in good health. V and J are TRBV28 and TRBJ2-3; possible D gene TRBD2, 5 bases. Sequenced material: blood. The CDR3 sequence is CASSLGQRSSTQYF. The CDR3 DNA reads TGTGCCAGCAGTTTAGGCCAGCGGAGCAGTACGCAGTATTTT.